The T cell receptor beta chain described here comes from a study of T cells in Graves' hyperthyroidism and ophthalmopathy. Study conclusions and caveats: Most thyroid clonotypes expanded above 0.001 appeared in blood too.

TCR beta CDR3 regions were amplified from RNA transcripts. The TCR CDR3 first-round RT-PCR relied on the HTBI primer set. In TCRdb, the multiplex PCR reads were re-called with MiXCR into one record per CDR3 protein. The repertoire holds hundreds of thousands of distinct CDR3 sequences, roughly 20% seen once, with roughly a third in the top ten. The authors obtained PBMCs from roughly 10 ml of fresh peripheral blood. This clonotype was seen many times. The antigen is not known. V shed 6 bases and J 7 bases; nucleotides not matched to a gene: 16. The CDR3 extends over 18 amino acids. Germline CDR1 is MNHEY and CDR2 is SVGEGT.

J is TRBJ2-2 and V is TRBV6-2 or TRBV6-3, with 11 bases identical to TRBD2. The specimen was blood. This clonotype was sampled from a man aged 30 to 39 with Graves' ophthalmopathy. The CDR3 loop reads CASRPPPRLAGRVGELFF. The CDR3 bases are TGTGCCAGCAGACCCCCTCCCAGACTAGCGGGACGGGTCGGGGAGCTGTTTTTT.